These 30 T cell receptor beta chains share one sample of origin, sequenced in a study of molecular identifiers for immune sequencing clone quantification (dated by TCRdb to the late 2010s). Libraries were made using PCR. The sequencer listed for this sample is NextSeq 500. TCRdb cleaned the public reads at Q25 with fastp, built clones with MiXCR and kept in-frame beta chains. All rows with the same CDR3 protein become a single entry with the most common DNA and genes. For this sample the table gives 53,000 or so distinct CDR3 sequences, of which about a third were detected only once. 3.5% to 4% of the sample lies in the top ten. Material for sequencing was naive CD8+ T cells from blood, with Jurkat cell RNA spiked in. The meaning of the sample's cell subset or site label: FACS-sorted CD8+CD4-CCR7+CD45RA+ naive T cells. Receptor source: a human donor in good health. Some libraries in this study had Jurkat cell RNA spiked in.

This clonotype has ten or more counts. The chain joins TRBV7-9 to TRBJ2-3, with D hard to call. The CDR3 consists of 14 residues. V lost 5 bases, J lost 4 bases, and 13 bases lay in between. Germline values: CDR1 SEHNR, CDR2 FQNEAQ (reference sequence). CDR3 DNA: TGTGCCAGCAGCGATCCCCTAGAGGCAGATACGCAGTATTTT. Translating gives CASSDPLEADTQYF.

Of note for this clonotype: Being one base from a much bigger clone, this may be a read error. The gene calls are TRBV19 and TRBJ2-3; no reliable D call. CDR3 length: 14 amino acids. CDR1 is LNHDA, CDR2 SQIVND, per germline (reference sequence). V lost 7 bases to trimming and J lost 10 bases, with 21 bases between them. The CDR3 loop reads CASNNALVSDSQYF. The DNA of the CDR3 is TGTGCCAGTAACAACGCTCTGGTATCGGATTCGCAGTATTTT.

The sample holds a few counts of this clonotype. The J gene is TRBJ2-7, the V gene TRBV2; no clear D. This CDR3 contains 13 residues. Germline CDR1 and CDR2: SNHLY and FYNNEI. V lost 7 bases, J lost 0 bases, and 10 bases lay in between. This chain's CDR3 is CASTGAASYEQYF. CDR3 DNA sequence: TGTGCCAGCACAGGAGCCGCCTCCTACGAGCAGTACTTC.

Concerning this clonotype itself: A much larger clonotype is one base distant, so this may be a read error. As DNA, the CDR3 is TGTGCCAGCAGTGATCACGGTAGCAATCAGCCCCAGCAATTT. Its protein product is CASSDHGSNQPQQF. The J gene is TRBJ1-5, the V gene TRBV2; D remains unclear. The CDR3 is 14 residues long. CDR1 SNHLY and CDR2 FYNNEI come from the germline V gene.

The chain carries TRBV4-1 and TRBJ2-7; D unresolved. Germline loops: CDR1 MGHRA, CDR2 YSYEKL. With 5 bases removed from V and 6 bases from J, the gap between germline ends came to 11 bases. The CDR3 is 12 amino acids. The CDR3 spells CASSTPVGEQYF. DNA of the CDR3: TGCGCCAGCAGCACCCCCGTGGGCGAGCAGTACTTC.

This sequence joins TRBV6-2 or TRBV6-3 and TRBJ2-3, with 8 nucleotides matching TRBD2. CDR3 size: 18 residues. V shed 4 bases and J 1 base; nucleotides not matched to a gene: 13. In germline, CDR1 is MNHEY, CDR2 SVGEGT. The CDR3: CASSLITPRAGGTDTQYF. DNA of the CDR3: TGTGCCAGCAGTTTAATCACTCCTCGAGCGGGGGGCACAGATACGCAGTATTTT.

This clonotype was observed a single time. The rearrangement uses TRBV27 and TRBJ2-7, with a weak D call TRBD1 (5 bases). With 7 bases removed from V and 2 bases from J, the gap between germline ends came to 9 bases. The V gene's germline CDR1 is MNHEY and CDR2 SMNVEV (reference sequence). The CDR3 has 12 amino acids. The CDR3 loop is CASTGPPYEQYF. The CDR3 bases are TGTGCCAGCACAGGGCCGCCCTACGAGCAGTACTTC.

The chain uses TRBV11-2 and TRBJ2-7, with 9 bases fitting TRBD2. This CDR3 contains 17 residues. Per germline, CDR1 SGHAT and CDR2 FQNNGV. V lost 5 bases, J lost 3 bases, and 14 bases stayed unmatched. CDR3 amino acids: CASSDPLAGPAHYEQYF. Written as DNA, the CDR3 is TGTGCCAGCAGCGACCCCCTAGCGGGACCGGCCCACTACGAGCAGTACTTC.

Details on this clonotype: A much bigger clone sits one base away, suggesting this may be a read error. In DNA, the CDR3 is TGCAGTGCTAGAGGACTGGGGGTTTATGAAAAACTGTTTTTT. Translation gives CSARGLGVYEKLFF. This chain joins TRBV20-1 and TRBJ1-4; D possibly corresponds to TRBD1 (5 bases). V was pared by 1 base and J by 6 bases, with 12 bases between. The CDR3 loop spans 14 amino acids. The germline CDR1 and CDR2 sequences are DFQATT and SNEGSKA (reference sequence).

The chain carries TRBV12-3 or TRBV12-4 and TRBJ2-5; TRBD2 is a possible D gene (5 bases). Between the trimmed V and J ends, which lost 6 bases and 1 base, there was a span of 21 bases. This CDR3 is 17 amino acids long. In DNA, the CDR3 is TGTGCCAGCAGCCCCTCTGATGTGAGGGTAATCCAAGAGACCCAGTACTTC. Encoded protein: CASSPSDVRVIQETQYF.

A word on this clonotype: Sequence at one end of the junction differs from germline and may be a read error. J is TRBJ2-1 and V is TRBV27, with D possibly TRBD2 on 6 matching bases. Germline lookup yields CDR1 MNHEY and CDR2 SMNVEV (reference sequence). The CDR3 covers 15 residues. The CDR3: CASSLSSVTYSEQFF. The CDR3 coding sequence is TGTGCCAGCAGTTTGTCTAGCGTCACCTACAGTGAGCAGTTCTTC.

The table lists this clonotype with a few counts. DNA of the CDR3: TGTGCCAGCAGTCCTAGCGGGAGGGCCTTTGGTGAGCAGTTCTTC. This translates into CASSPSGRAFGEQFF. This chain connects TRBV28 to TRBJ2-1; TRBD2 matches 12 bases. Germline V lookup: CDR1 MDHEN, CDR2 SYDVKM. The V and J ends lost 5 bases and 9 bases, in that order; junction bases with no gene match: 8. The CDR3 has 15 amino acids.

The chain links TRBV12-3 or TRBV12-4 to TRBJ1-6; D gene uncertain. The CDR3 contains 16 residues. Trimming stripped 5 bases from V and 4 bases from J, with 15 bases between. CDR3 sequence reads: CASSGAGLGYNSPLHF. The CDR3 nucleotides read TGTGCCAGCAGTGGAGCGGGGTTGGGATATAATTCACCCCTCCACTTT.

Concerning this clonotype itself: This may be a read error, as it is one base from a much larger clone. This chain connects TRBV19 to TRBJ1-5; perhaps TRBD1 as D (6 bases). This CDR3 has 12 amino acids. The V gene's germline CDR1 is LNHDA and CDR2 SQIVND (reference sequence). Trimming removed 11 bases from V and 7 bases from J, with 15 bases in between. CDR3 amino acids: CACMGGRQPQHF. CDR3 nucleotide sequence: TGTGCCTGTATGGGGGGCCGCCAGCCCCAGCATTTT.

As for this clonotype: A read error may be the cause here, since a much bigger clone is one base away. The DNA for the CDR3 is TGTGCCAGCAGCTTACTAGCGGGAGACCAAGAGACCCTGTACTTC. This encodes CASSLLAGDQETLYF. The V gene is TRBV5-4, the J gene TRBJ2-5; TRBD2 matches 11 bases. Germline V CDR1 and CDR2: SGHNT, YYREEE (reference sequence). The CDR3 is 15 amino acids.

The chain joins TRBV5-3 to TRBJ1-5; 10 nucleotides align to TRBD1. TRBV5-3 is designated an ORF whose function remains uncertain. CDR3 length: 14 residues. J lost 5 bases, V lost 8 bases, and 7 bases had no gene match. The chain's CDR3 is CASRAGTGDQPQHF. The DNA for the CDR3 is TGTGCCAGCAGGGCCGGGACAGGGGATCAGCCCCAGCATTTT.

In its sample, this clonotype was seen once. A junction boundary mismatches the germline segment, possibly from a read error. The chain combines TRBV23-1 with TRBJ2-5, with 11 positions matching TRBD2. TRBV23-1 is assigned to the ORF class and has an uncertain function. CDR3 length: 16 amino acids. CDR3 sequence reads: CARGTSGTPNQEPQYF. In DNA, the CDR3 is TGCGCCAGAGGGACTAGCGGCACCCCAAACCAAGAGCCCCAGTACTTC.

The chain employs TRBV10-1 and TRBJ2-2; D gene uncertain. The CDR3 is made up of 16 amino acids. The germline V and J ends were trimmed by 1 base and 0 bases, with 9 bases remaining between them. Germline CDR1 and CDR2: WNHNN and SYGVQD (reference sequence). This CDR3 is CASSELTDPNTGELFF. The CDR3 coding sequence is TGCGCCAGCAGTGAGTTGACGGATCCGAACACCGGGGAGCTGTTTTTT.

Concerning this clonotype itself: The CDR3 ends on some other residue instead of the conserved phenylalanine or tryptophan, so this is likely a read error. The DNA is omitted, as the CDR3 cannot be located on it reliably, and the CDR3 follows TCRdb's listing. The rearrangement links TRBV13 to TRBJ2-1; the D call in the table, TRBD1, was not verified against the DNA. Germline CDR1 PRHDT, CDR2 FYEKMQ (reference sequence). The CDR3 is 12 residues long, ends included. CDR3 sequence reads: CASSASAEPPPI.

In this sample, this clonotype turned up a few times. For the CDR3, the DNA is TGTGCCAGCAGCGCCCGGGGGGGGCTCTCCTACGAGCAGTACTTC. It encodes CASSARGGLSYEQYF. The chain carries TRBV9 and TRBJ2-7; 8 positions match TRBD2. The CDR3 runs to 15 residues. Germline V CDR1 and CDR2: SGDLS, YYNGEE. The V gene end was trimmed by 3 bases and the J gene end by 0 bases; junction bases not matched to a gene: 5.

Details on this clonotype: This is likely a read error, given that the CDR3 carries no conserved phenylalanine or tryptophan at its end. The chain employs TRBV28 and TRBJ1-5; D is perhaps TRBD1 (5 bases). Germline CDR1 reads MDHEN; CDR2 reads SYDVKM. The CDR3 runs 14 residues. V was trimmed by 8 bases and J by 4 bases, leaving 15 bases between them. The CDR3 coding sequence is TGTGCCAGCGGGGAGGGGATCCTTAATCAGCCCCAGCATCTT. Translation: CASGEGILNQPQHL.

Remarks on this clonotype: Sequence at one end of the junction differs from germline and may be a read error. J is TRBJ2-7 and V is TRBV5-6; D not resolved. Germline CDR1 SGHDT, CDR2 YYEEEE. The CDR3 length is 11 residues. The CDR3 DNA reads TGTGCCGGCAGCTTGGGCTCTGAGCAGTACTTC. This codes for CAGSLGSEQYF.

About this clonotype: Germline and junction disagree at one end, which may indicate a read error. V is TRBV12-3 or TRBV12-4 and J is TRBJ2-2; 7 nucleotides match TRBD2. The CDR3 totals 12 residues. CDR3 sequence reads: CASSFWGGGLFF. CDR3 coding DNA: TGTGCCAGCAGTTTTTGGGGGGGGGGGCTGTTTTTT.

This clonotype came up many times. This chain links TRBV25-1 with TRBJ2-5; 9 nucleotides line up with TRBD1. CDR3 size: 15 residues. V gave up 5 bases and J gave up 5 bases; unmatched junction bases: 9. Germline assignment: CDR1 MGHDK and CDR2 SYGVNS. CDR3 coding DNA: TGTGCCAGCAGTCCCCGGGACAGGGTCGCGGAGACCCAGTACTTC. It translates to CASSPRDRVAETQYF.

There are a few counts of this clonotype. The rearrangement uses TRBV19 and TRBJ2-1, with D perhaps matching TRBD2 (5 bases). Germline CDR1 LNHDA, CDR2 SQIVND (reference sequence). The CDR3 totals 13 residues. Trimming stripped 1 base from V and 6 bases from J, with 7 bases between. The chain's CDR3 is CASSIVAPNEQFF. CDR3 DNA: TGTGCCAGTAGTATAGTAGCGCCCAATGAGCAGTTCTTC.

The chain recombines TRBV10-3 with TRBJ1-1; the D is unclear. V dropped 3 bases and J dropped 0 bases, with 14 bases sitting between them. Germline CDR1 is ENHRY and CDR2 is SYGVKD. The CDR3 extends over 16 amino acids. The CDR3 region has the DNA TGTGCCATCAGTGACCCACTTGGTGGGGTGAACACTGAAGCTTTCTTT. Its translation is CAISDPLGGVNTEAFF.

This chain joins TRBV7-6 and TRBJ2-7; D may be TRBD2 (6 bases). The CDR3 loop spans 14 amino acids. The germline CDR1 and CDR2 sequences are SGHVS and FNYEAQ. The V and J ends lost 3 bases and 1 base respectively, with 10 bases between them. In nucleotides, the CDR3 is TGTGCCAGCAGCTTTAGCGGAGCTTCCTACGAGCAGTACTTC. It codes for CASSFSGASYEQYF.

The chain carries TRBV7-9 and TRBJ2-2; D ambiguous. V lost 3 bases and J 6 bases, leaving 5 bases between the germline ends. The CDR3 totals 12 residues. Germline V gene sequence: CDR1 SEHNR, CDR2 FQNEAQ (reference sequence). The CDR3 region has the DNA TGTGCCAGCAGCTTTCCCCCCGGGGAGCTGTTTTTT. Protein sequence: CASSFPPGELFF.

Note on this clonotype: A single base separates this from a much larger clone, so it may be a read error. The chain is built from TRBV7-8 and TRBJ2-1; D possibly corresponds to TRBD2 (6 bases). Germline lookup yields CDR1 SGHVS and CDR2 FQNEAQ. The V end was cut by 0 bases, the J end by 14 bases, with 11 bases between. The CDR3 is 12 amino acids. The CDR3 nucleotides are TGTGCCAGCAGCTTAGCGCCGTCTAGCGAGTTCTTC. Protein: CASSLAPSSEFF.

CDR3 in DNA: TGTGCCAGCAGTGAATACCGGGAGTACAGGATGAATGAGCAGTTCTTC. This sequence encodes CASSEYREYRMNEQFF. V is TRBV2 and J is TRBJ2-1, with D perhaps matching TRBD2 (6 bases). V dropped 2 bases and J dropped 7 bases, with 18 bases sitting between them. The V gene's germline CDR1 is SNHLY and CDR2 FYNNEI. CDR3 length: 16 amino acids.